This TCR beta chain was recorded in a study of T cells in Graves' hyperthyroidism and ophthalmopathy. Study outcomes and limitations: In blood, most of the thyroid clonotypes expanded above 0.001 were also present. Prediction of ophthalmopathy progression came a median around 6 months pre-onset.

Using RNA transcripts as the source, TCR beta CDR3 regions were amplified. Initially, a first-round RT-PCR of the TCR CDR3 employed the HTBI primer set. One entry per CDR3 protein, called by TCRdb with MiXCR from the multiplex PCR reads. This sample has some 270,000 distinct CDR3 sequences, with roughly 13% found just once. This clonotype was counted many times. The antigen is unknown. The sequencing sample was made of blood. The TCR was taken from a woman in her 40s with Graves' hyperthyroidism.

The CDR3 DNA reads as TGTGCCAGCAGTTACAGGCGGCTTTTTAGCAATCAGCCCCAGCATTTT. Its translation: CASSYRRLFSNQPQHF. V is TRBV6-2 or TRBV6-3 and J is TRBJ1-5; no clear D gene. Looked up from germline, CDR1 is MNHEY and CDR2 is SVGEGT. This CDR3 region has 16 residues. V lost 2 bases and J 0 bases, leaving 11 bases between the germline ends.